This TCR beta chain appears in the sequencing data of a study of OX40 agonist ivuxolimab in advanced cancers. Regarding the research as a whole: Ivuxolimab was a fully human IgG2 agonistic monoclonal antibody targeting the costimulatory receptor OX40 (CD134). Intravenous ivuxolimab was administered to patients every 2 weeks at six dose levels: 0.01, 0.1, 0.3, 1.5, 3 and 10 mg/kg. Of the 50 to 55 patients in dose escalation, approximately 20 had hepatocellular carcinoma, about 15 had melanoma, 9 had renal cell carcinoma and 9 had head and neck cancer. A male proportion of about 79% and a mean age of 60 years, ranging from roughly 23 to 80, were recorded for the dose-escalation cohort. Prior anti-PD-1, anti-PD-L1 or anti-CTLA-4 therapy was permitted, and 30% to 45% of dose-escalation patients had received checkpoint inhibitors. Three dose-escalation patients achieved partial responses, one with hepatocellular carcinoma and two with cutaneous melanoma. Peripheral TCRbeta sequencing aimed to test whether ivuxolimab altered TCR sequence diversity and caused clonal T-cell expansion. The monotherapy dose-escalation portion (N of about 50 patients) of the phase I ivuxolimab trial is reported in the paper.

Comments on this clone: It lacks a known antigen. Per-base qualities were not stored, and no clone one base away is much larger.

Patients with autoimmune disease history or receiving systemic immunosuppression were excluded from the trial. Peripheral blood for TCR sequencing was collected from all dose cohorts at baseline, on cycle 4 day 1, and on cycle 7 day 1. The samples were drawn from a first-in-human, open-label, multicenter phase I dose-escalation trial of ivuxolimab. Adults with locally advanced or metastatic head and neck squamous cell, hepatocellular, melanoma or renal cell carcinoma were enrolled in the trial. Before TCR sequencing, CD4+ T cells and CD8+ T cells were sorted from peripheral blood as separate populations. To sequence the TCRbeta CDR3 region, genomic DNA was isolated from the sorted cells. The immunoSEQ Assay was used for sequencing of TCRbeta CDR3 regions. Entries here come from immuneACCESS through TCRdb and include only in-frame sequences with V and J called. Some clones fail to appear in such tables; in the studies checked, an unresolved V gene covers under half of the shortfall, and the cause of the remainder is unknown. In all, the sample holds 70,000 to 75,000 clones, and 85% of those were seen once. The ten largest clones take up roughly 0.5% of the sample.

Overall study results and their limits: After ivuxolimab, expanded clones were on average more numerous among CD8+ T cells than among CD4+ T cells. Clonal expansion of both CD4+ and CD8+ blood T cells was observed from baseline to week 6 at doses 0.1 to 3.0 mg/kg. Low levels of normalized T-cell clonal expansion were also seen in some patients who did not respond. In partial responders in the 0.1-3.0 mg/kg groups, normalized peripheral clonal expansion was found to be among the lowest, especially among CD8+ T cells. Antigen specificity was not determined for the clonally expanded peripheral T cells.

CDR1 and CDR2, looked up from the germline V gene, are SQVTM and ANQGSEA. The CDR3 numbers 12 residues from cysteine through phenylalanine. Kept here is only the CDR3 DNA, which spans 36 bases and is read in frame from base 1. The junction carries 7 bases between V and J, which are trimmed by 1 base and 4 bases respectively. The TCR comes from an adult with an advanced solid tumor such as melanoma, head and neck, liver or kidney cancer. The receptor chain draws on TRBV29-1 and TRBJ1-2, with the D segment identity uncertain. This sample comprised CD4+ or CD8+ T cells sorted from blood, obtained in a trial of the OX40 agonist ivuxolimab. For the CDR3, the sequence is CSVEASSYGYTF. In nucleotides, the sequence is TGCAGCGTTGAAGCCAGCTCCTATGGCTACACCTTC.